Listed below are T cell receptor beta chains from one sample, sequenced in a study of blood T cells in healthy people across ages. MiXCR was run by TCRdb on the 5' RACE reads, yielding one entry per CDR3 protein. The sample includes about 1.5 million distinct CDR3 sequences, under 55% seen only once; the top ten take approximately 4%. The sample taken for sequencing was blood. The source of these receptors is a woman aged 18-30 years in good health. CDR3s include the opening cysteine and the closing phenylalanine or tryptophan. D genes are given only for firm matches. Clone sizes are given selectively: once, few, many, or a class where the clone is expanded.

DNA | CDR3 | D | J | size | length | V
TGCGCCAGCAGCTTGAGATGGACAGGGGGGATTAACACTGAAGCTTTCTTT | CASSLRWTGGINTEAFF | TRBD1 | TRBJ1-1 | - | 17 | TRBV5-1
TGTGCCAGCAGCTCCGGACGCCACAAGTATTTT | CASSSGRHKYF | - | TRBJ2-3 | - | 11 | TRBV7-2
TGTGCCAGCAGCTTAGCGCTCTACGGGGGCTACACCTTC | CASSLALYGGYTF | - | TRBJ1-2 | many | 13 | TRBV7-2
TGCGCCAGCAGCTCGATGCAGGGGTCCTACAATGAGCAGTTCTTC | CASSSMQGSYNEQFF | - | TRBJ2-1 | - | 15 | TRBV5-1
TGCGCCAGCAGCCCTCAGATCCTAGCTTCCACAGATACGCAGTATTTT | CASSPQILASTDTQYF | - | TRBJ2-3 | - | 16 | TRBV4-1
TGTGCCACCAGGGGCGCGGGGTCCGGGGAGCTGTTTTTT | CATRGAGSGELFF | - | TRBJ2-2 | - | 13 | TRBV24-1
TGTGCCAGCGCTGCAGGCCGACCGTCCTACGAGCAGTACTTC | CASAAGRPSYEQYF | - | TRBJ2-7 | - | 14 | TRBV6-5
TGCGCCAGCAGCGTTGGATACGGGGGCAATCAGCCCCAGCATTTT | CASSVGYGGNQPQHF | - | TRBJ1-5 | - | 15 | TRBV5-1
TGTGCCAGCAGTTTTGGGCGGATCCTGCACTACAATGAGCAGTACTTC | CASSFGRILHYNEQYF | - | TRBJ2-7 | - | 16 | TRBV12-3/TRBV12-4
TGTGCCAGCAGTTACACGTACAGGGTCTACACTGAAGCTTTCTTT | CASSYTYRVYTEAFF | - | TRBJ1-1 | - | 15 | TRBV6-5
TGTGCCAGCAGCCCCTCCCGGCGGCGTAGCACAGATACGCAGTATTTT | CASSPSRRRSTDTQYF | - | TRBJ2-3 | - | 16 | TRBV7-2
TGCGCCAGCAGCCAAATGGCGGGAGACTACAATGAGCAGTACTTC | CASSQMAGDYNEQYF | TRBD2 | TRBJ2-7 | - | 15 | TRBV4-3
TGTGCCAGCAGCGTAGGACGCCTCGCGGTGAGCACCGGGGAGCTGTTTTTT | CASSVGRLAVSTGELFF | - | TRBJ2-2 | - | 17 | TRBV9
TGTGCCAGTAAGAACCGGGACAGGGTGAATGAGCAGTACTTC | CASKNRDRVNEQYF | TRBD1 | TRBJ2-5 | - | 14 | TRBV7-2
TGCAGCGTTAAAGGACTAGCGGGCAACATTCAGTACTTC | CSVKGLAGNIQYF | TRBD2 | TRBJ2-4 | - | 13 | TRBV29-1
TGTGCCAGCATGTACGGGAGCTCCCACAATGAGCAGTTCTTC | CASMYGSSHNEQFF | - | TRBJ2-1 | - | 14 | TRBV25-1
TGTGCCAGCAGTTTATCGGGGGGGGGCCTGAACACTGAAGCTTTCTTT | CASSLSGGGLNTEAFF | - | TRBJ1-1 | - | 16 | TRBV27
TGCGCCAGCAGCCAAGATGCGGGAGGCTACAATGAGCAGTTCTTC | CASSQDAGGYNEQFF | TRBD2 | TRBJ2-1 | - | 15 | TRBV4-3
TGTGCCATCAGTGAGGGGAGAGGTCGCGGAAACTATGGCTACACCTTC | CAISEGRGRGNYGYTF | - | TRBJ1-2 | - | 16 | TRBV10-3
TGTGCCAGCAGTTTAGGGGTTTATGGCTACACCTTC | CASSLGVYGYTF | - | TRBJ1-2 | many | 12 | TRBV7-2
TGTGCCAGCAGTCCGGAGTTCCATGACACTGAAGCTTTCTTT | CASSPEFHDTEAFF | - | TRBJ1-1 | few | 14 | TRBV27
TGTGCCAGCAGCCTCACCGCGGGGGCTAGCGGGAGGAGGGATGAGCAGTTCTTC | CASSLTAGASGRRDEQFF | TRBD2 | TRBJ2-1 | - | 18 | TRBV14
TGCGCCAGCAGCCAAGATCCGCAAGGGGGACAAGAGACCCAGTACTTC | CASSQDPQGGQETQYF | - | TRBJ2-5 | - | 16 | TRBV4-3
TGCAGTGCTCGAGCGGGGCGCAATAGCAATCAGCCCCAGCATTTT | CSARAGRNSNQPQHF | - | TRBJ1-5 | few | 15 | TRBV20-1
TGCAGTGCGACGAGAGGCTTTCGCCATCCTACGGTGCAGTACTTC | CSATRGFRHPTVQYF | - | TRBJ2-5 | few | 15 | TRBV20-1
TGTGCCACCAGCAGAGATGGGCTAGCGGGAGGGATTGAGCAGTTCTTC | CATSRDGLAGGIEQFF | TRBD2 | TRBJ2-1 | few | 16 | TRBV15
TGTGCCAGCAGCTTAGGGCTAGCGGGAGTCTGGCAAGAGACCCAGTACTTC | CASSLGLAGVWQETQYF | TRBD2 | TRBJ2-5 | - | 17 | TRBV7-9
TGTGCCACTAGTGGGGGGGTCTTCACTGAAGCTTTCTTT | CATSGGVFTEAFF | - | TRBJ1-1 | - | 13 | TRBV10-3
TGTGCCAGCAGTTTAGCGGGAGGGCCTTGGGGATACGAGCAGTACTTC | CASSLAGGPWGYEQYF | TRBD2 | TRBJ2-7 | few | 16 | TRBV27
TGTGCCAGCAGCCCCTTGGGCACTGAAGCTTTCTTT | CASSPLGTEAFF | - | TRBJ1-1 | many | 12 | TRBV7-9
TGTGCCACCAGCAGAGACACCCTCGGACAGGGGGCTTACGAGAAGTACTTC | CATSRDTLGQGAYEKYF | TRBD1 | TRBJ2-7 | few | 17 | TRBV15
TGTGCCAGCAGTGGGACAGGGGGCAGCAATGAGCAGTTCTTC | CASSGTGGSNEQFF | TRBD1 | TRBJ2-1 | - | 14 | TRBV6-2/TRBV6-3
TGTGCCAGTAGTATAGGGTGGACGCCTCTCAGCACTGAAGCTTTCTTT | CASSIGWTPLSTEAFF | - | TRBJ1-1 | - | 16 | TRBV19
TGTGCCAGCAGGCCCCTGGGATTCAATGAGCAGTTCTTC | CASRPLGFNEQFF | - | TRBJ2-1 | - | 13 | TRBV27
TGTGCCAGCAGTGAAAACGAGGTGAACAATGAGCAGTACTTC | CASSENEVNNEQYF | - | TRBJ2-5 | - | 14 | TRBV7-2
TGCGCCAGCAGCCACAGGGAGATTTCACCCCTCCACTTT | CASSHREISPLHF | - | TRBJ1-6 | - | 13 | TRBV10-2
TGTGCCAGCAGTTTTACCAAGGGGACTAGGGATGAGCAGTACTTC | CASSFTKGTRDEQYF | TRBD2 | TRBJ2-7 | once | 15 | TRBV7-3
TGCAGTGCTGGCCGGGACAGCTCCTACGAGCAGTACTTC | CSAGRDSSYEQYF | TRBD1 | TRBJ2-7 | - | 13 | TRBV20-1
TGCGCCAGCAGCCAAGATCAAGCGGCCAACACAGATACGCAGTATTTT | CASSQDQAANTDTQYF | - | TRBJ2-3 | - | 16 | TRBV4-3
TGTGCCAGCAGCTTGAATGGGGACGAGCAGTACTTC | CASSLNGDEQYF | - | TRBJ2-7 | few | 12 | TRBV5-5
TGTGCCGGCAGCGTTTCGACTAGCGGGGGGGCCCCAGATACGCAGTATTTT | CAGSVSTSGGAPDTQYF | TRBD2 | TRBJ2-3 | - | 17 | TRBV9
TGTGCCAGCAGCTTTGGAGGGACGAGCTCCTACGAGCAGTACTTC | CASSFGGTSSYEQYF | - | TRBJ2-7 | - | 15 | TRBV5-6
TGTGCCAGCAGTCCTTTGACAGGGGGCAATGAGCAGTTCTTC | CASSPLTGGNEQFF | TRBD1 | TRBJ2-1 | - | 14 | TRBV12-3/TRBV12-4
TGCAGTGCTCCCCTCGGGACTAGCGTTAGTGACGAGCAGTACTTC | CSAPLGTSVSDEQYF | TRBD2 | TRBJ2-7 | - | 15 | TRBV20-1